The subject of this entry is one T cell receptor beta chain. This entry belongs to a study of T cell clones after liver transplantation. For the study at large: In this trial, immunosuppression withdrawal was attempted within 2 years of liver transplant. Three of the eight recipients were HCV-positive; the rest had non-autoimmune, non-viral transplant indications. Patients counted as tolerant after at least one year off all immunosuppression, enzymes not exceeding twice normal.

V was pared by 5 bases and J by 5 bases, with 11 bases of the junction left unmatched. CDR1 and CDR2 from the germline V gene are SGHNT and YENEEA. This CDR3 is 15 amino acids long. Method: immunoSEQ multiplex PCR; TCRdb's copy keeps in-frame clones and lacks some. The sample records more than 65,000 clones, about four fifths being singletons. Material: CD4+ T cells from blood, obtained 12 months after liver transplant. The chain employs TRBV11-3 and TRBJ2-7; TRBD1 aligns across 8 bases. This TCR came from a human patient who received a liver transplant. The graft donor may have contributed some T cells. The CDR3 nucleotides read TGTGCCAGCAGCCGCGGTGGACAGGGATCCCACGAGCAGTACTTC. Protein product: CASSRGGQGSHEQYF.